This TCR beta chain comes out of a study of control samples from healthy donors and cancer patients. The CDR3 extends over 19 amino acids. Unmatched junction bases numbered 15, after V lost 3 bases and J lost 4 bases. Germline V gives CDR1 LNHDA, CDR2 SQIVND (reference sequence). Libraries were prepared by immunoSEQ multiplex PCR; TCRdb keeps only in-frame clonotypes and omits some of them. The repertoire has 100,000 to 150,000 clones, over 85% of them found once; the top ten carry around 6.9%. The chain uses TRBV19 and TRBJ2-7; 13 positions agree with TRBD2. The sample was PBMCs. The receptor was derived from a man in his fifties or sixties with head and neck cancer. CDR3: CASSMEELAGGSLGYEQYF. The DNA of the CDR3 is TGTGCCAGTAGTATGGAGGAACTAGCGGGAGGGTCGTTGGGGTACGAGCAGTACTTC.